Sequencing of this T cell receptor (beta chain) was carried out in a study of beta chain features in type 1 diabetes. Expressed TCRB transcripts were sequenced because the isolated RNA had all been reverse transcribed beforehand. Data came from immunoSEQ multiplex PCR; TCRdb stores just in-frame clones and leaves some out. The top ten hold approximately 4% of the sample, which has under 300,000 clones, about 30% seen once. This clone was recorded a few times. The antigen is not known. The V gene end was trimmed by 3 bases and the J gene end by 6 bases; junction bases not matched to a gene: 4. The CDR3 extends over 14 amino acids. From germline, CDR1 is KGHSH and CDR2 LQKENI. Overall study findings and caveats: TCRB CDR3s were moderately but significantly shorter in Type 1 diabetes patients in all four CD4+ subsets. Within the patient group, naive, central memory and Treg TCRB repertoires appeared more similar to each other than within healthy donors. Whatever favoring of shorter templates PCR might show would apply equally to patients and controls. HLA effects on TCRB rearrangement stayed unresolved here.

Input material: central memory CD4+ T cells from blood. This TCR derives from a man aged 25-45 years in good health. The chain has TRBV18 and TRBJ1-2; 10 nucleotides match TRBD1. This chain's CDR3 is CASSPADRGNGYTF. The CDR3 region has the DNA TGTGCCAGCTCACCTGCGGACAGGGGGAATGGCTACACCTTC.